The T cell receptor (beta chain) described here comes from a study of T cells in Graves' hyperthyroidism and ophthalmopathy (dated by TCRdb to the late 2010s). About the study as a whole: Peripheral blood was collected at initial diagnosis, before any treatment. TCR V-J signatures able to tell the groups apart were searched for in a discovery cohort of some 97 patients, of whom roughly 42 had Graves' ophthalmopathy and about 60 had stable Graves' hyperthyroidism. According to the paper, TCR Vbeta CDR3 sequencing was carried out on over 130 peripheral blood samples, which came from 40 to 45 ophthalmopathy, 70 to 80 hyperthyroidism and approximately 17 progressor patients. In addition, the study compared T-cell repertoires in thyroid tissue and in blood from about 6 Graves' hyperthyroidism patients. Whether ophthalmopathy could be predicted prospectively was tested in an independent validation cohort made up of fewer than 20 hyperthyroidism patients plus 17 patients who later progressed to ophthalmopathy. The 100 or so discovery patients were randomly split 7:3 into training and test sets. Once sampling was done, hyperthyroidism patients were given methimazole at a starting dose of 30 mg daily, whereas ophthalmopathy patients were given high-dose intravenous methylprednisolone.

This clonotype was counted many times. This clone's antigen is unknown. Base qualities are not at hand, and no much larger clone is one base apart. Hyperthyroidism patients were newly diagnosed, had a disease duration of under 2 months, and were aged 18 to 65 years. Exclusion was applied to patients with uncontrolled infections, other autoimmune diseases, pregnancy or lactation. Diagnoses were established on the basis of clinical symptoms, serum thyroxine and TRAb, thyroid ultrasound, and orbital computed tomography. Blood from progressor patients was collected at the time of first diagnosis with hyperthyroidism, before any ophthalmopathy symptoms had appeared. Ficoll-Paque density gradient centrifugation was used to isolate PBMCs from under 11 ml of fresh peripheral blood. Progressor patients were defined as those initially diagnosed with Graves' hyperthyroidism in whom ophthalmopathy developed during follow-up. Total RNA was extracted using Trizol reagent, and RNA quality was assessed on an Agilent 2100 Bioanalyzer.

At the junction V is shortened by 6 bases and J by 8 bases, with 22 bases in between. As encoded in the germline V gene, CDR1 is MNHNS while CDR2 is SASEGT. Taken from cysteine to phenylalanine, the CDR3 has 16 residues. Left in the record is the CDR3 DNA by itself, 48 bases read in frame from the first base. Results the study describes overall, beyond this receptor: In validation, progression to ophthalmopathy was predicted by the model with around 70% sensitivity and around 75% specificity, a median of about 6 months before onset. Most expanded thyroid clonotypes (frequency above 0.001) were also found in blood, which suggests that blood repertoires may mirror thyroid immune responses. In cross-validation, a model built on a 13 V-J signature told ophthalmopathy apart from stable hyperthyroidism with approximately 91% sensitivity and about 81% specificity, and in testing the same model reached 80%/75%. No statistical method was used to set the sample size in advance, and investigators knew the group allocation.

The TCR beta CDR3 regions were amplified from the RNA transcripts. A first-round RT-PCR of the TCR CDR3 used the HTBI primer set with the Qiagen OneStep RT-PCR kit. The libraries were constructed in a second round of multiplex PCR and then size-selected and purified. Paired-end sequencing of the libraries was performed with 100 bp reads on an Illumina HiSeq2000. Per the authors' processing: Raw data were processed with SOAPnuke, discarding reads with adapters, uncalled bases, mean Phred below 15, or no exact constant-primer or identifier match. High-quality paired reads were merged using COPE v1.2.5, and each unique nucleotide sequence was defined as a clonotype. MiTCR v1.1 was used to align clonotypes to the IMGT TRBV, TRBD and TRBJ reference segments. Only V-J combinations with frequency above 0.0001, covering 99% to 99.2% of repertoires, were analysed. The TCS score was defined as F50 (clonal expansion) divided by E x V (chaos), with BLOSUM62-based TCRdist calculated between CDR3 peptides within each V-J. Welch's t-statistics and random forest reduced roughly 500 V-J features to 13, which were used in a naive Bayes classifier (R e1071). TCRdb trimmed the raw reads at Q25, called clones with MiXCR and kept productive beta chains. Each entry is one CDR3 protein sequence, shown with its most common DNA and genes. The V and J calls come from TCRdb's annotation, not from the publication. The sample table contains 300,000 to 450,000 distinct CDR3 sequences; only one count was recorded for less than 15% of them. 20% to 25% of the sample belongs to the ten largest clones.

This sequence originates from a man younger than 40 with Graves' hyperthyroidism that later progressed to Graves' ophthalmopathy. The sequence is built from TRBV6-1 and TRBJ2-2; perhaps TRBD1 is the D gene, with 5 bases matching. Sample: blood. DNA sequence: TGTGCCAGCAGGTACAAGCCCGGAGACAGTTCAGGGGAGCTGTTTTTT. Its amino acids are CASRYKPGDSSGELFF.